This TCR beta chain was obtained from a study of blood T cell repertoires in COVID-19 (dated by TCRdb to the early 2020s). The study in broad terms: The collaborator samples originated in the United States, Italy and Spain and spanned the acute and convalescent phases of COVID-19. Samples were obtained from the ongoing ImmuneRACE study (first 160 participants) and from approximately 1,200 subjects provided by 6 global collaborators. The repertoires were released in a freely available public database meant as a resource for research on the immune response to SARS-CoV-2. The material from the prospective study consisted of cDNA or gDNA derived from T cells, B-cell-depleted T cells, or PBMCs. HLA class I and class II types, where available, came from metadata supplied by the sample provider rather than from assay-based typing. A de-identified subject ID, COVID-19 status, age in years and sex were almost always included in the sample metadata. Deeply sampled blood TCRbeta repertoires from subjects exposed to, actively infected with, or recovered from COVID-19 were included in the dataset. Overall study outcomes, separate from this receptor: How much clinical and demographic metadata was included differed by source and by participant, and the metadata was provided uncurated.

Of note for this clone: This receptor's antigen is unknown. No much larger clone is present one base from it, and per-base qualities are unavailable.

The immunoSEQ Assay, a bias-controlled multiplex PCR, was used to amplify TCRbeta CDR3 regions from genomic DNA. The authors' pipeline ran thus. The number of nucleated cells in each sample was estimated from the amplification of reference gene primers within the assay. To quantify the absolute abundance of each unique TCRbeta CDR3 rearrangement, sequence reads were collapsed and filtered. For each sample, productive Simpson clonality was calculated as the square root of Simpson's diversity index across productive rearrangements. Here the immuneACCESS table is served through TCRdb, limited to in-frame sequences with V and J called. Missing clones are a known gap in these copies; in checked studies unresolved V genes cover under half, and the rest lacks a known reason. V and J calls and clone size follow that table, whereas D and trimming were derived from the DNA. This sample comprises under 50,000 clones, roughly nine tenths of them detected only once. The ten largest account for about 16% of the sample.

Whole blood was collected in K2EDTA tubes by collaborating institutions according to the institutions' own protocols. For TCRbeta analysis, collaborators shipped samples as frozen whole blood, isolated PBMCs, or DNA extracted from either of those sample types. CDR1 SEHNR and CDR2 FQNEAQ were looked up in the germline V gene (reference sequence). Including the terminal cysteine and phenylalanine, the CDR3 comprises 16 residues. Solely the CDR3 DNA is kept, with 48 bases framed from the first base. Trimming accounts for 5 bases at V and 2 bases at J, while the number of junction bases matched to no gene is 8.

The sample was peripheral blood. The TCR comes from a man aged 70-80 years with active COVID-19. The sequence links TRBV7-9 to TRBJ2-1, with 8 bases aligning to TRBD1. The CDR3 reads as follows: CASSPRGQGAYNEQFF. The DNA sequence is as follows: TGTGCCAGCAGCCCCCGCGGACAGGGAGCCTACAATGAGCAGTTCTTC.